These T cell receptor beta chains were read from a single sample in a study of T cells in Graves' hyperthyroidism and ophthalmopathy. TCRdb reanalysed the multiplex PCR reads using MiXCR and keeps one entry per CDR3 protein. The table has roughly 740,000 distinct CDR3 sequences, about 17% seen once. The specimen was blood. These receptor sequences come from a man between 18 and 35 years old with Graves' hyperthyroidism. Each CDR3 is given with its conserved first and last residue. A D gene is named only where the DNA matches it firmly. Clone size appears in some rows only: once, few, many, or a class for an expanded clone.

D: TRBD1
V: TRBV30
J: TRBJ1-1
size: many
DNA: TGTGCCTGGAGTGTGGGAGGGGGCAACACTGAAGCTTTCTTT
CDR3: CAWSVGGGNTEAFF

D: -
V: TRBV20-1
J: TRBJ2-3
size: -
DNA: TGCTCTACAGGGGAGGGACGCACAGATACGCAGTATTTT
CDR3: CSTGEGRTDTQYF

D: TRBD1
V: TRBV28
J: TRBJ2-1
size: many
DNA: TGTGCCAGCGGGACAGGGACCTACAATGAGCAGTTCTTC
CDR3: CASGTGTYNEQFF

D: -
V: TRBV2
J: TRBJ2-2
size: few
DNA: TGTGCCAGCAGTTATCACACCGGGGAGCTGTTTTTT
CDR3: CASSYHTGELFF

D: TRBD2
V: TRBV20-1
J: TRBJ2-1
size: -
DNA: TGCAGTGCTACCGGACTAGCGGGAGCCGCCTACAATGAGCAGTTCTTC
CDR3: CSATGLAGAAYNEQFF

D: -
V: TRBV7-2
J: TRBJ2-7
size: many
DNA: TGTGCCAGCAGCCTTGGAAACGAGCAGTACTTC
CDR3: CASSLGNEQYF

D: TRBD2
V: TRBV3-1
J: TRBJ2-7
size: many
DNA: TGTGCCAGCAGCCAAGCGGGAGGATTCTCCTACGAGCAGTACTTC
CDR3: CASSQAGGFSYEQYF

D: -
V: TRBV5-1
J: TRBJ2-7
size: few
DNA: TGCGCCAGCAGTGGGACAAAAGAATACGAGCAGTACTTC
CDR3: CASSGTKEYEQYF

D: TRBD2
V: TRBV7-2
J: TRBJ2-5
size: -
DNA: TGTGCCAGCAGCCTTTCGATAGGACTAGCGGGAGTTGAGACCCAGTACTTC
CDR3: CASSLSIGLAGVETQYF

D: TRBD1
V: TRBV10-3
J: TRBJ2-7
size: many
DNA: TGTGCCATCAGCGATCGGACAGGGGGCTCCTACGAGCAGTACTTC
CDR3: CAISDRTGGSYEQYF

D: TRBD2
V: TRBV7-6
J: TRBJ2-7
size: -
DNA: TGTGCCAGCAGCCCCCGACTAGCGGGAAATACCGAGCAGTACTTC
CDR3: CASSPRLAGNTEQYF

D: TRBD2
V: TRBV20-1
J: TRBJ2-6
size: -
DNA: TGCAGTGCTAGAGATATTCGACTAGCGGGAGCGGGGGCCAACGTCCTGACTTTC
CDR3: CSARDIRLAGAGANVLTF

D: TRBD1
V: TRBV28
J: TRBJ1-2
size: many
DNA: TGTGCCAGCAGTTTAGGGGACAGGGGGACGAGTGGCTACACCTTC
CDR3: CASSLGDRGTSGYTF

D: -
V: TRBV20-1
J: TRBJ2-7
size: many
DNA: TGCAGTGCTAGAGATTTTAGCGCAGGGTACCACGAGCAGTACTTC
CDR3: CSARDFSAGYHEQYF

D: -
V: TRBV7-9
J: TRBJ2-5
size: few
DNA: TGTGCCAGCAGCTTTGGGGGGAAAGAGACCCAGTACTTC
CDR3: CASSFGGKETQYF

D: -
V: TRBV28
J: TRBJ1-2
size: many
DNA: TGTGCCAGCAGCCCCCTGACTGAGAACTATGGCTACACCTTC
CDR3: CASSPLTENYGYTF

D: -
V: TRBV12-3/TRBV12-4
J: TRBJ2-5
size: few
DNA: TGTGCCAGCAGTTTCCCGGAGAGAAGAGAGACCCAGTACTTC
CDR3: CASSFPERRETQYF

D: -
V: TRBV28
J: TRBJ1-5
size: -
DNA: TGTGCCAGCAGGGAAGAGTCTATAGGCAATCAGCCCCAGCATTTT
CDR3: CASREESIGNQPQHF